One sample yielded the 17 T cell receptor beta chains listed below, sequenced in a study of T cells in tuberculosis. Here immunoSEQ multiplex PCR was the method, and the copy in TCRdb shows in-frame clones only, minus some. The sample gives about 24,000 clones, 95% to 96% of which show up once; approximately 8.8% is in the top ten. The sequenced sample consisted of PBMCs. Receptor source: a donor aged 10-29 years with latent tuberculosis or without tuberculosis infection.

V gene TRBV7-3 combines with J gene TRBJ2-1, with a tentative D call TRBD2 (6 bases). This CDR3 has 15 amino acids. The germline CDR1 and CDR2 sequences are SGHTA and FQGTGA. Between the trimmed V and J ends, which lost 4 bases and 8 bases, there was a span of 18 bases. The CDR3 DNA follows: TGTGCCAGCAGCTCGGGACCGGGGGTGGGATATGAGCAGTTCTTC. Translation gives CASSSGPGVGYEQFF.

The CDR3 spells CASSLGGTGLNTEAFF. The CDR3 DNA follows: TGTGCCAGCAGCTTAGGAGGGACGGGTTTGAACACTGAAGCTTTCTTT. The chain combines TRBV7-3 with TRBJ1-1; possible D gene TRBD1, 5 bases. CDR1 is SGHTA and CDR2 is FQGTGA in the germline V gene. V was shortened by 2 bases and J by 0 bases, with 13 bases between the two germline ends. The CDR3 extends over 16 amino acids.

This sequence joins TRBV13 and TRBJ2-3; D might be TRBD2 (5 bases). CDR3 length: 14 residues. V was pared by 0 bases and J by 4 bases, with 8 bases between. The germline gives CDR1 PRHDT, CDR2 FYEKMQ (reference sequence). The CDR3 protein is CASSLGRRADTQYF. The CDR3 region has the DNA TGTGCCAGCAGCTTAGGCAGGCGGGCAGATACGCAGTATTTT.

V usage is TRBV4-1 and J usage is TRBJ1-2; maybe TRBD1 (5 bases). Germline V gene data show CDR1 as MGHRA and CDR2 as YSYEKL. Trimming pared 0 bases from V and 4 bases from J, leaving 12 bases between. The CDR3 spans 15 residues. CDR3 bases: TGCGCCAGCAGCCAAGAGGCGGCACAGGCCTATGGCTACACCTTC. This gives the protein CASSQEAAQAYGYTF.

The DNA for the CDR3 is TGTGCCAGCAGTGATCTAGGACAGGGGGATCCGGGCTACACCTTC. Translation gives CASSDLGQGDPGYTF. The chain recombines TRBV25-1 with TRBJ1-2; 10 nucleotides align to TRBD1. J was trimmed by 8 bases and V by 3 bases; bases with no gene match: 9. The CDR3 runs to 15 residues. Germline loops: CDR1 MGHDK, CDR2 SYGVNS.

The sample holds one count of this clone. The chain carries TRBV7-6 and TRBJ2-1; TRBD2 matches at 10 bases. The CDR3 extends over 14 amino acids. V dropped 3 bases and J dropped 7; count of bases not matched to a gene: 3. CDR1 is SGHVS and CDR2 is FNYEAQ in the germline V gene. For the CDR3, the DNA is TGTGCCAGCAGCTTTTCGACTAGCGGGAATGAGCAGTTCTTC. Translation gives CASSFSTSGNEQFF. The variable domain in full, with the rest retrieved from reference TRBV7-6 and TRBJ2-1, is GAGVSQSPRYKVTKRGQDVALRCDPISGHVSLYWYRQALGQGPEFLTYFNYEAQQDKSGLPNDRFSAERPEGSISTLTIQRTEQRDSAMYRCASSFSTSGNEQFFGPGTRLTVL.

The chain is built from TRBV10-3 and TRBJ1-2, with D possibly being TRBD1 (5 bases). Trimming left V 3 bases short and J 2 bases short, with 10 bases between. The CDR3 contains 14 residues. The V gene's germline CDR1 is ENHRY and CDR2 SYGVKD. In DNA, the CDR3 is TGTGCCATCAGTGAAAGGGGATCCAACTATGGCTACACCTTC. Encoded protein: CAISERGSNYGYTF.

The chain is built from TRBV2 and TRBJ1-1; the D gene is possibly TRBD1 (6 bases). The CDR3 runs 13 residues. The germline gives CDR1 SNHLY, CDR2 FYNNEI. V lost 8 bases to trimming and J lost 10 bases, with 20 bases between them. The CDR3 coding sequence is TGTGCCAGCTGGGCAGGGGCGGAATTCGGAGCTTTCTTT. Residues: CASWAGAEFGAFF.

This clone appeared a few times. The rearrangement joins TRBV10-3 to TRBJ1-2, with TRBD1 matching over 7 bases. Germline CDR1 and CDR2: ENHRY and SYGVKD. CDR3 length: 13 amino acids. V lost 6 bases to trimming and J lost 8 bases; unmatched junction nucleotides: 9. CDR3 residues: CAISADRDGGYTF. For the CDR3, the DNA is TGTGCCATCAGCGCCGACAGGGACGGGGGCTACACCTTC.

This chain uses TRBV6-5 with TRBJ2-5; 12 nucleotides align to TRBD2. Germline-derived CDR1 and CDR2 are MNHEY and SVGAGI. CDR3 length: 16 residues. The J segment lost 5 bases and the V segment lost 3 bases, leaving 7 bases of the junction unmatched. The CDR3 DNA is TGTGCCAGCAGTTATCGGACTAGCGGGGTCCTGGAGACCCAGTACTTC. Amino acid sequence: CASSYRTSGVLETQYF.

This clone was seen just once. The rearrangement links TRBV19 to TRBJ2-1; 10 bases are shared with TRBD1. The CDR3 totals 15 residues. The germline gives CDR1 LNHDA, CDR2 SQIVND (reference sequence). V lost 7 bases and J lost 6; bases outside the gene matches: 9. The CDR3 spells CASNTLGTGVNEQFF. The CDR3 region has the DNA TGTGCCAGTAATACACTCGGGACAGGGGTCAATGAGCAGTTCTTC.

The CDR3 region is CAIREGASNTEAFF. The CDR3 DNA sequence: TGTGCCATCAGAGAAGGGGCCTCGAACACTGAAGCTTTCTTT. The rearrangement joins TRBV10-3 to TRBJ1-1, with D possibly matching TRBD1 (5 bases). CDR3 length: 14 residues. Germline V gives CDR1 ENHRY, CDR2 SYGVKD. The V end was cut by 6 bases, the J end by 1 base, with 12 bases between.

The CDR3 loop reads CASSSPPGVYGYTF. Here the CDR3 DNA reads TGCGCCAGCAGCTCCCCCCCGGGGGTCTATGGCTACACCTTC. The V and J genes are TRBV5-1 and TRBJ1-2; a possible D gene is TRBD1 (5 bases). Germline V gives CDR1 SGHRS, CDR2 YFSETQ. The V end was cut by 3 bases, the J end by 4 bases, with 13 bases between. This CDR3 is built from 14 residues.

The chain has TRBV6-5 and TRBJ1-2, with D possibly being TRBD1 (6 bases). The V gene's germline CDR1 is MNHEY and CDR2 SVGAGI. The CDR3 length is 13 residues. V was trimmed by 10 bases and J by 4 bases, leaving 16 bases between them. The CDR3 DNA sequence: TGTGCCACCGCGGGGGGGCGGACCTATGGCTACACCTTC. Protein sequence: CATAGGRTYGYTF.

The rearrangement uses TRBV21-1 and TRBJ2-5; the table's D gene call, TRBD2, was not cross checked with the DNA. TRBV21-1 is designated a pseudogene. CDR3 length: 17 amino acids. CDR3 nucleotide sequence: TGTGCCAGCAATCCCACCCAGACTAGCGGGGGGGAAGAGACCCAGTACTTC. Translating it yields CASNPTQTSGGEETQYF.

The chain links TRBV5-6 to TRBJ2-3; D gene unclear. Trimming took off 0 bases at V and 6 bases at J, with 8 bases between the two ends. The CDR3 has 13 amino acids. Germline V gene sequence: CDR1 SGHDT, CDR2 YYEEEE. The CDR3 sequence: CASSLENSDTQYF. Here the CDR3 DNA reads TGTGCCAGCAGCTTGGAGAACTCCGATACGCAGTATTTT.

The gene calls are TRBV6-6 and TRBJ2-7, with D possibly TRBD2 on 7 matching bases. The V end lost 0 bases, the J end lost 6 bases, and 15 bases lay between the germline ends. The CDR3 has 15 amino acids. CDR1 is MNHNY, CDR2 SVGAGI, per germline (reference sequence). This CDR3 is CASSYSGGPTAEQYV. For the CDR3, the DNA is TGTGCCAGCAGTTACTCGGGGGGGCCGACGGCCGAGCAGTACGTC.